This paragraph covers one TCR beta chain sequence. Its antigen is as yet unknown. The record originates from a study of shared clonotypes between healthy human individuals. General observations from the study: All-four-donor shared clonotypes had higher generation probabilities than non-shared clonotypes did.

A deep-level run was used for the assay. Assay: immunoSEQ multiplex PCR; the TCRdb copy retains only in-frame clones and omits some. The sample holds about 2.4 million clones, around nine tenths seen once. Trimming removed 0 bases from V and 0 bases from J; junction bases left unmatched: 13. CDR1 is LGHNA, CDR2 YSLEER, per germline. This CDR3 region has 21 residues. Among the donors, all were Caucasian adults who lived in Nashville, Tennessee. The sequenced material came from naive CD4+ T cells sorted from blood. Subset noted: CD45RA+ positively selected. This sequence was found in a man between 18 and 35 years old in good health. The chain recombines TRBV4-3 with TRBJ2-4, with 11 bases matching TRBD2. In nucleotides, the CDR3 is TGCGCCAGCAGCCAAGAACTTTTAGCGGGAGGGATACTCTTAGCCAAAAACATTCAGTACTTC. Protein product: CASSQELLAGGILLAKNIQYF.